The 24 T cell receptor beta chains in this list originate from one sample, sequenced in a study of tumor-infiltrating lymphocytes in primary liver carcinoma. Reverse transcription of 500 to 650 ng total RNA with a constant-region primer produced TCR beta cDNA. Slightly modified ARM-PCR, run as three nested multiplex PCR rounds, produced the TCR beta libraries. Amplification in the first two PCR rounds was performed using TRBV1-TRBV30 forward primers and a C-beta reverse primer for 10 cycles each. TCRdb re-analysed the multiplex PCR reads in MiXCR, keeping a single row per CDR3 protein. The repertoire has 250,000 to 400,000 distinct CDR3 sequences, roughly two thirds of them found once; the top ten carry 9% to 10%. Unsorted whole blood yielded the blood RNA, and germline DNA was also extracted. The sample consisted of peripheral blood. These TCRs come from a man aged 35 to 55 with primary liver carcinoma and hepatitis B virus infection.

The chain joins TRBV14 to TRBJ2-7; D uncertain. Deletions cut 0 bases from V and 9 bases from J, with 6 bases between. CDR3 length equals 11 residues. Germline CDR1 SGHDN, CDR2 FVKESK. DNA for the CDR3: TGTGCCAGCAGCCAAGAATTCGTGCAGTACTTC. This encodes CASSQEFVQYF.

Concerning this clonotype: The junction and the germline gene differ at one end; a read error may be behind it. The V and J genes are TRBV19 and TRBJ1-5; D call uncertain. The V gene's germline CDR1 is LNHDA and CDR2 SQIVND (reference sequence). This CDR3 comprises 14 residues. DNA for the CDR3: TGTACCAGTAGTATCAGTGAGGGCAATCAGCCCCAGCATTTT. Translating gives CTSSISEGNQPQHF.

For this clonotype: The CDR3 ends on some other residue instead of the conserved phenylalanine or tryptophan, so this is likely a read error. This rearrangement joins TRBV9 to TRBJ2-1; no clear D. V dropped 3 bases and J dropped 10 bases, with 17 bases sitting between them. Germline CDR1 reads SGDLS; CDR2 reads YYNGEE. This CDR3 has 14 amino acids. Here the CDR3 reads CASSAVTSPGEQFC. As DNA, the CDR3 is TGTGCCAGCAGCGCTGTGACCTCTCCCGGGGAGCAGTTCTGC.

This clonotype was observed many times. CDR3: CSVVLAGRETQYF. In DNA, the CDR3 is TGCAGCGTTGTACTAGCGGGGCGGGAGACCCAGTACTTC. The genes are TRBV29-1 and TRBJ2-5, with TRBD2 identical over 10 bases. The CDR3 is 13 amino acids. The V gene's germline CDR1 is SQVTM and CDR2 ANQGSEA. The junction had 4 bases not matched to a gene; V was cut back by 4 bases and J by 5 bases.

This clonotype was seen once. This clone may be a read error of a much larger clone one base away. The rearrangement uses TRBV29-1 and TRBJ2-3; D could derive from TRBD1 or TRBD2 (6 bases each). V was cut by 2 bases and J by 5 bases, with 14 bases left in between. The germline V gene encodes CDR1 SQVTM and CDR2 ANQGSEA. The CDR3 has 14 residues. CDR3 coding DNA: TGCAGCGTTGAATCAGGGGCGGAGGGAGATACGCAGTATTTT. Residues: CSVESGAEGDTQYF.

As regards this clonotype: Germline is not matched at one junction end, which may reflect a read error. The gene calls are TRBV5-1 and TRBJ2-1; tentatively, D is TRBD1 or TRBD2 (5 bases each). Germline values: CDR1 SGHRS, CDR2 YFSETQ. This CDR3 has 18 amino acids. The CDR3: CVSSLVGMGDWRGNEEFF. CDR3 DNA: TGCGTCAGCAGCTTGGTCGGGATGGGGGATTGGCGTGGCAATGAGGAGTTCTTC.

On this clonotype itself: At one end the junction does not follow the germline gene, possibly because of a read error. This chain connects TRBV11-3 to TRBJ2-1; the match to TRBD1 covers 8 bases. The CDR3 consists of 16 residues. Germline V gene sequence: CDR1 SGHNT, CDR2 YENEEA. Here the CDR3 DNA reads TGTACCAGCAGCTTAATGCCGGGACAGGATAACAATGAGCAGTTCTTC. It codes for CTSSLMPGQDNNEQFF.

On this clonotype: This may arise from a read error, as a much more abundant clone is one base away. The V call is TRBV29-1, the J call TRBJ2-3; 8 nucleotides align to TRBD2. CDR1 SQVTM and CDR2 ANQGSEA come from the germline V gene. The J segment lost 8 bases and the V segment lost 3 bases, leaving 7 bases of the junction unmatched. CDR3 size: 13 residues. CDR3 residues: CSVESRAGGTQYF. The CDR3 nucleotides are TGCAGCGTTGAGTCGCGCGCGGGAGGTACGCAGTATTTT.

This clonotype was found many times. The chain links TRBV4-1 to TRBJ2-2, with TRBD2 matching 15 bases. The CDR3 consists of 18 residues. The V gene end was trimmed by 2 bases and the J gene end by 3 bases; junction bases not matched to a gene: 4. CDR1 is MGHRA, CDR2 YSYEKL, per germline. CDR3 sequence (DNA): TGCGCCAGCAGCCAAACCGGACTAGCGGGAGGGGACACCGGGGAGCTGTTTTTT. It codes for CASSQTGLAGGDTGELFF.

A note on this clonotype: The germline gene is not matched at one end of the junction; a read error may be the cause. The chain recombines TRBV24-1 with TRBJ1-2, with unresolved D. There are 16 residues in the CDR3. CDR1 and CDR2 (germline): KGHDR, SFDVKD. The CDR3 sequence is CATSDAGKGSAGGYTF. The CDR3 region has the DNA TGTGCCACCAGTGATGCCGGGAAAGGATCAGCGGGCGGCTACACCTTT.

A note on this clonotype: Being one base from a much bigger clone, this may be a read error. This chain connects TRBV6-5 to TRBJ2-7; 7 bases agree with TRBD1. Germline trimming cut 4 bases from V and 7 bases from J; bases unmatched to any gene: 13. The CDR3 runs 15 residues. The germline gives CDR1 MNHEY, CDR2 SVGAGI. This chain's CDR3 is CASSSLTGDTREQYF. CDR3 nucleotide sequence: TGTGCCAGCAGTTCCTTAACAGGGGACACGAGAGAGCAGTACTTC.

Comment on this clonotype: Given a much more abundant clone one base away, this may be a read error. This chain connects TRBV5-5 to TRBJ2-2, with D unresolved. The ends were cut back, 0 bases at V and 7 bases at J, with 10 bases in the middle. CDR1 SGHKS and CDR2 YYEKEE come from the germline V gene (reference sequence). The CDR3 consists of 14 residues. Here the CDR3 DNA reads TGTGCCAGCAGCTTGGACCGGGTGATCGGGGAGCTGTTTTTT. It encodes CASSLDRVIGELFF.

This rearrangement joins TRBV14 to TRBJ2-7; D is uncertain. Germline values: CDR1 SGHDN, CDR2 FVKESK. The CDR3 spans 15 residues. Trimming took 0 bases from V and 3 from J, leaving 12 bases between them. The CDR3 nucleotides read TGTGCCAGCAGCCAAGAGGGTGGCTTTATCTACGAGCAGTACTTC. It specifies CASSQEGGFIYEQYF. Complete variable domain (other parts from reference TRBV14 and TRBJ2-7): EAGVTQFPSHSVIEKGQTVTLRCDPISGHDNLYWYRRVMGKEIKFLLHFVKESKQDESGMPNNRFLAERTGGTYSTLKVQPAELEDSGVYFCASSQEGGFIYEQYFGPGTRLTVT.

Points on this clonotype: The junction departs from the called germline gene at one end, perhaps through a read error. J is TRBJ1-1 and V is TRBV30; D not resolved. The germline CDR1 and CDR2 sequences are GTSNPN and SVGIG (reference sequence). CDR3 length equals 13 residues. This chain's CDR3 is CARSVRLNTEAFF. DNA for the CDR3: TGTGCCCGGAGTGTACGGTTGAACACTGAAGCTTTCTTT.

The count of this clonotype is one. The CDR3 reads CASSRGDRFTYGYTF. The CDR3 DNA is TGTGCCAGCAGTCGCGGGGACAGGTTCACCTATGGCTACACCTTC. The V call is TRBV28, the J call TRBJ1-2, with 8 nucleotides matching TRBD1. Germline V gives CDR1 MDHEN, CDR2 SYDVKM. Trimming cost V 5 bases and J 4 bases; bases outside gene matches: 9. The CDR3 contains 15 residues.

This clonotype was recorded at least ten times. The rearrangement uses TRBV5-4 and TRBJ1-1, with D maybe TRBD1 (6 bases). V shed 1 base and J shed 0 bases, with 7 bases lying between them. The CDR3 extends over 14 amino acids. The V gene's germline CDR1 is SGHNT and CDR2 YYREEE (reference sequence). The CDR3 reads CASSLTGMNTEAFF. CDR3 nucleotides: TGTGCCAGCAGCTTGACAGGGATGAACACTGAAGCTTTCTTT.

Regarding this clonotype: At one end the junction does not follow the germline gene, possibly because of a read error. CDR3 sequence reads: CSIECLSQWGYEQYF. The CDR3 region has the DNA TGCAGCATTGAATGCCTCTCTCAATGGGGGTACGAGCAATACTTC. V is TRBV29-1 and J is TRBJ2-7; either TRBD1 or TRBD2 may fit D (5 bases each). The CDR3 is 15 residues long. CDR1 is SQVTM, CDR2 ANQGSEA, per germline.

Of note for this clonotype: A read error may be the cause here, since a much bigger clone is one base away. The rearrangement joins TRBV6-1 to TRBJ2-1; TRBD2 aligns across 7 bases. Germline V CDR1 and CDR2: MNHNS, SASEGT. CDR3 length equals 14 residues. V was clipped by 6 bases and J by 8 bases; unmatched bases: 10. CDR3 amino acids: CASRPRGGNDEQFF. The CDR3 DNA reads TGTGCCAGCAGACCTCGGGGAGGGAACGATGAGCAGTTCTTC.

The chain has TRBV5-1 and TRBJ2-7; 8 bases map to TRBD2. The CDR3 has 15 residues. Per the germline V gene, CDR1 is SGHRS and CDR2 is YFSETQ. V shed 2 bases and J 0 bases; nucleotides not matched to a gene: 4. For the CDR3, the DNA is TGCGCCAGCAGCTTAACGGGAGGGAGCTCCTACGAGCAGTACTTC. This encodes CASSLTGGSSYEQYF.

Details on this clonotype: One end of the junction is discordant with germline, which a read error may explain. The chain couples TRBV20-1 to TRBJ1-2; D is undetermined. CDR3 length equals 14 residues. Germline V CDR1 and CDR2: DFQATT, SNEGSKA (reference sequence). CDR3 DNA sequence: TGCACTGCTAGAGAAGGGAGGATGCACTATGGCTACACCTTC. Its translation: CTAREGRMHYGYTF.

The chain is built from TRBV11-1 and TRBJ2-7; D may match TRBD1 or TRBD2 (5 bases each). The CDR3 runs to 13 residues. V was pared by 10 bases and J by 3 bases, with 16 bases between. CDR1 is SGHAT, CDR2 FQDESV, per germline (reference sequence). CDR3 nucleotides: TGTGCCAACAGGTTAAGGGACCTCTACGAGCAGTACTTC. It is translated as CANRLRDLYEQYF. The entire variable domain, with the rest obtained from reference TRBV11-1 and TRBJ2-7, is as follows: EAEVAQSPRYKITEKSQAVAFWCDPISGHATLYWYRQILGQGPELLVQFQDESVVDDSQLPKDRFSAERLKGVDSTLKIQPAELGDSAMYLCANRLRDLYEQYFGPGTRLTVT.

This clonotype came up a few times. A read error may account for a junction end that differs from germline. This chain connects TRBV5-6 to TRBJ2-1, with D hard to call. The CDR3 contains 13 residues. Germline-derived CDR1 and CDR2 are SGHDT and YYEEEE. The CDR3 protein is CVSSFGPYNEQFF. In DNA, the CDR3 is TGTGTCAGCAGTTTCGGTCCTTACAATGAGCAGTTCTTC.

On this clonotype: Given the absence of the conserved phenylalanine or tryptophan at the CDR3 end, a read error is likely. The chain recombines TRBV5-8 with TRBJ2-7; D might be TRBD2 (6 bases). The CDR3 is 16 amino acids. The V and J ends lost 1 base and 6 bases respectively, with 20 bases between them. Germline-derived CDR1 and CDR2 are SGHTS and YDEGEE. As DNA, the CDR3 is TGTGCCAGCAGCTTGTCACTAGTGGGAACCGGGAGCGAGCAGTACTAT. Protein product: CASSLSLVGTGSEQYY.

This clonotype was seen ten or more times. The chain couples TRBV29-1 to TRBJ1-1; 7 bases are a match to TRBD1. Germline-derived CDR1 and CDR2 are SQVTM and ANQGSEA. The CDR3 contains 13 residues. J was trimmed by 4 bases and V by 7 bases; bases with no gene match: 9. Here the CDR3 reads CSGGQVSGTEAFF. The CDR3 nucleotides are TGCAGCGGAGGACAGGTCTCGGGCACTGAAGCTTTCTTT.